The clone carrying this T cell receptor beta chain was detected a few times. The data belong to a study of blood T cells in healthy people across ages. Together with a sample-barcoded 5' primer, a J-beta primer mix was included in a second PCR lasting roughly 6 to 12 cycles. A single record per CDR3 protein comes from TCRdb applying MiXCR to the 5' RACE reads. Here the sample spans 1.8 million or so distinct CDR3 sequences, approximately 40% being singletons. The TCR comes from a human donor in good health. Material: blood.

CDR3 in amino acids: CASSPESGFYEQYF. The DNA for the CDR3 is TGTGCCAGCAGCCCTGAATCGGGGTTCTACGAGCAGTACTTC. The V and J genes are TRBV9 and TRBJ2-7; a possible D gene is TRBD2 (5 bases). V gave up 4 bases and J gave up 3 bases, with 14 bases separating them. The CDR3 consists of 14 residues. From germline, CDR1 is SGDLS and CDR2 YYNGEE.